This TCR beta chain was obtained from a study of T cells in Graves' hyperthyroidism and ophthalmopathy. Overall study findings and caveats: The model made its ophthalmopathy prediction, and onset followed a median approximately 7 months later. Blood also carried most thyroid clonotypes expanded above 0.001.

CDR1 is MNHNS and CDR2 is SASEGT in the germline V gene. There are 14 residues in the CDR3. V lost 7 bases and J lost 1; bases outside the gene matches: 2. This clonotype was picked up a small number of times. Its antigen is not known. What was amplified from RNA transcripts were TCR beta CDR3 regions. When the TCR CDR3 underwent first-round RT-PCR, the HTBI primer set was used. In TCRdb, the multiplex PCR reads were re-called with MiXCR into one record per CDR3 protein. This table holds about 400,000 distinct CDR3 sequences, more than 13% found once. Graves' hyperthyroidism qualified as stable when ophthalmopathy did not progress within 18 months.

Source material: blood. The gene calls are TRBV6-1 and TRBJ2-2; 8 positions agree with TRBD2. This TCR came from a woman aged 25-40 years with Graves' hyperthyroidism. The CDR3 loop reads CASTRGGNTGELFF. CDR3 DNA sequence: TGTGCCAGCACCCGGGGGGGGAACACCGGGGAGCTGTTTTTT.